These 9 T cell receptor beta chains were sequenced from one sample in a study of cytomegalovirus exposure and HLA in healthy donors. Vbeta (60) and Jbeta (13) primers were used in the PCR. Sequencing used immunoSEQ multiplex PCR; TCRdb keeps in-frame clones, though not all of them. This table holds about 140,000 clones, around 72% found once. The source material was PBMCs. The receptors were gathered from a woman in her thirties or forties in good health and CMV-seronegative.

The chain recombines TRBV2 with TRBJ2-7; possible D gene TRBD1, 6 bases. V was cut by 7 bases and J by 0 bases, with 13 bases left in between. There are 14 residues in the CDR3. Germline-derived CDR1 and CDR2 are SNHLY and FYNNEI. The CDR3 loop is CASNEGDGSYEQYF. CDR3 nucleotides: TGTGCCAGCAACGAGGGGGACGGCTCCTACGAGCAGTACTTC.

This chain uses TRBV5-1 with TRBJ2-5; 9 positions match TRBD2. This CDR3 region has 16 residues. The germline CDR1 and CDR2 sequences are SGHRS and YFSETQ. V gave up 6 bases and J gave up 5 bases; unmatched junction bases: 14. The CDR3, as DNA: TGCGCCAGCACTTTTGCCGGCGGGGGGGCCTTGGAGACCCAGTACTTC. Translating it yields CASTFAGGGALETQYF.

The V call is TRBV5-6, the J call TRBJ2-3; TRBD2 matches 9 bases. The CDR3 is 16 amino acids. The ends lost 3 bases at V and 5 bases at J; junction bases unmatched: 10. Germline V lookup: CDR1 SGHDT, CDR2 YYEEEE. The CDR3, as DNA: TGTGCCAGCAGCTCTCGAGCGGGGGGCGGTGTAGATACGCAGTATTTT. It is translated as CASSSRAGGGVDTQYF.

This rearrangement joins TRBV11-2 to TRBJ2-1, with 10 bases lining up with TRBD2. The CDR3 contains 16 residues. V shed 4 bases and J 8 bases; nucleotides not matched to a gene: 11. Germline CDR1 reads SGHAT; CDR2 reads FQNNGV. The CDR3 DNA sequence: TGTGCCAGCAGCTCAACAGGCCAGCGGGGGGGCTATGAGCAGTTCTTC. Encoded protein: CASSSTGQRGGYEQFF.

V and J are TRBV5-6 and TRBJ2-2; TRBD1 matches at 9 bases. This CDR3 is built from 15 residues. J was trimmed by 5 bases and V by 2 bases; bases with no gene match: 4. Germline assignment: CDR1 SGHDT and CDR2 YYEEEE. The CDR3 sequence is CASSFRTGVTGELFF. Written as DNA, the CDR3 is TGTGCCAGCAGCTTCCGGACAGGGGTTACCGGGGAGCTGTTTTTT.

The table lists this clone with a few counts. The chain carries TRBV2 and TRBJ1-1, with D unresolved. Deletions cut 4 bases from V and 2 bases from J, with 5 bases between. In germline, CDR1 is SNHLY, CDR2 FYNNEI. CDR3 length: 12 amino acids. CDR3 sequence: CASSAQNTEAFF. CDR3 DNA: TGTGCCAGCAGTGCACAAAACACTGAAGCTTTCTTT.

The V call is TRBV4-1, the J call TRBJ2-1; TRBD2 agrees at 8 bases. The V gene's germline CDR1 is MGHRA and CDR2 YSYEKL. The CDR3 spans 14 residues. V lost 1 base, J lost 6 bases, and 2 bases stayed unmatched. CDR3 sequence reads: CASSQAGGINEQFF. CDR3 nucleotides: TGCGCCAGCAGCCAAGCGGGGGGGATCAATGAGCAGTTCTTC.

This clone has only a few counts. V usage is TRBV4-1 and J usage is TRBJ1-1; D is unclear. V dropped 1 base and J dropped 6 bases, with 12 bases sitting between them. Germline CDR1 and CDR2: MGHRA and YSYEKL. This CDR3 region has 14 residues. The CDR3: CASSQGPLDSEAFF. The CDR3, as DNA: TGCGCCAGCAGCCAAGGGCCCCTGGACTCTGAAGCTTTCTTT.

This chain connects TRBV11-1 to TRBJ2-1, with 9 bases aligning to TRBD2. The junction had 6 bases not matched to a gene; V was cut back by 5 bases and J by 4 bases. This CDR3 contains 15 residues. Germline V gives CDR1 SGHAT, CDR2 FQDESV (reference sequence). The chain's CDR3 is CASSRSSGGYNEQFF. CDR3 coding DNA: TGTGCCAGCAGCCGGAGTAGCGGGGGTTACAATGAGCAGTTCTTC.